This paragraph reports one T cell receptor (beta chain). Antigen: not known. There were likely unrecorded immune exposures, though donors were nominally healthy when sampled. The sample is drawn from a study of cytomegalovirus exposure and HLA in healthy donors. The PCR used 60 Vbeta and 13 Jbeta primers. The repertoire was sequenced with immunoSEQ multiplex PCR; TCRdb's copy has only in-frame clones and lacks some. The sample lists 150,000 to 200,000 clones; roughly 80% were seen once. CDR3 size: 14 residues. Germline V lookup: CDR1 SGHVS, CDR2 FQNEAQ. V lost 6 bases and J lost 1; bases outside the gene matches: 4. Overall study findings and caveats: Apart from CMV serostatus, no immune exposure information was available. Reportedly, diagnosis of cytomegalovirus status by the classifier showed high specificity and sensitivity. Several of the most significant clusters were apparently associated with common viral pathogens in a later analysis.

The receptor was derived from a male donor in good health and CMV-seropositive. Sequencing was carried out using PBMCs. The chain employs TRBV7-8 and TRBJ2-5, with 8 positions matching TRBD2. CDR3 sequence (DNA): TGTGCCAGCAGTTCCGCGGGAGGCCAAGAGACCCAGTACTTC. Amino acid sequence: CASSSAGGQETQYF.